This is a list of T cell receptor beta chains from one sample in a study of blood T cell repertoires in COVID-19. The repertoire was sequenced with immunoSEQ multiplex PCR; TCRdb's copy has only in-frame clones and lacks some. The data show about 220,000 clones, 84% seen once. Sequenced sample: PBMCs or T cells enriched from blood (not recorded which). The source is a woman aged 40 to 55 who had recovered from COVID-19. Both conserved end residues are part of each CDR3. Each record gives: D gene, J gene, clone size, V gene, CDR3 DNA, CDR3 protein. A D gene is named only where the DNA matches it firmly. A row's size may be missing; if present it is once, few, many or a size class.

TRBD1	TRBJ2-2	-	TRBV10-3	TGTGCCAGCCGACAGGGGGCGAACACCGGGGAGCTGTTTTTT	CASRQGANTGELFF
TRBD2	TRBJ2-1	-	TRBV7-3	TGTGCCAGCAGCTCCACTAGCGTAGGGGAGCAGTTCTTC	CASSSTSVGEQFF
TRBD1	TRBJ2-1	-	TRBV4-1	TGCGCCAGCAGCCACAGAACCGGGACAGGGGGCCGTTATGAGCAGTTCTTC	CASSHRTGTGGRYEQFF
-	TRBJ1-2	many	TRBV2	TGTGCCAGCAACCGGGACAAGCTCTATGGCTACACCTTC	CASNRDKLYGYTF
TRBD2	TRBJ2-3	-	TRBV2	TGTGCCAGCAGTGTCACCGGGACTAGCGGGAATGCAGATACGCAGTATTTT	CASSVTGTSGNADTQYF
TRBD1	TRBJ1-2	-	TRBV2	TGTGCCAGCAGTGAAGAGGGGGCATCGGACTATGGCTACACCTTC	CASSEEGASDYGYTF
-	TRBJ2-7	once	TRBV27	TGTGCCAGCAGCCGAGGAGGCCCCTACGAGCAGTACTTC	CASSRGGPYEQYF
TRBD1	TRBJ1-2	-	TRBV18	TGTGCCAGCTCGGAGGGGACAGCCCCCTATGGCTACACCTTC	CASSEGTAPYGYTF
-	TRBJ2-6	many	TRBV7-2	TGTGCCAGCATCATAGACAGGGGGGCCAACGTCCTGACTTTC	CASIIDRGANVLTF
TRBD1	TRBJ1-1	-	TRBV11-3	TGTGCCAGCAGCTTAGGGACAGGGGAAGCTTTCTTT	CASSLGTGEAFF
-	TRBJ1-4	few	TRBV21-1	TGTGCCAGCAGCAAAGAACAGGGGGAGTTGAGGTCGGGTGAAAAACTGTTTTTT	CASSKEQGELRSGEKLFF
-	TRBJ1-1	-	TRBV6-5	TGTGCCAGCCGGGGGGGGAACACTGAAGCTTTCTTT	CASRGGNTEAFF
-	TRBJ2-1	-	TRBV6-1	TGTGCCAGCAGTGAAGCGCCAGGTGATGAGCAGTTCTTC	CASSEAPGDEQFF
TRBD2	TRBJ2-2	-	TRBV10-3	TGTGCCATCAGTGCGGGACTACGGGAGCTGTTTTTT	CAISAGLRELFF
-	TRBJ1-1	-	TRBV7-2	TGTGCCAGCAGCTCCCACCACGGCGGGTTTCCGAGAGAGACTGAAGCTTTCTTT	CASSSHHGGFPRETEAFF
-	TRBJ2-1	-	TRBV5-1	TGCGCCAGCAGCTTGGACGGGGGTGCCACCTACAATGAGCAGTTCTTC	CASSLDGGATYNEQFF
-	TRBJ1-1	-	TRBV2	TGTGCCAGCAGTGGACAGCAGAACACTGAAGCTTTCTTT	CASSGQQNTEAFF
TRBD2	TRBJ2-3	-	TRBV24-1	TGTGCCACCAGTGACCCGAGCCCGGCGGGAGCCCACACAGATACGCAGTATTTT	CATSDPSPAGAHTDTQYF
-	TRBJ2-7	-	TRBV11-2	TGTGCCAGCAGCTTAGAGCGGCCAGACGAGCAGTACTTC	CASSLERPDEQYF
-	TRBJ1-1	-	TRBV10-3	TGTGCCATCAGTGAAACAGGGATGGCTTTCTTT	CAISETGMAFF
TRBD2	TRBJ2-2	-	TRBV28	TGTGCCAGCTGGGGGCTAGCGGGAGTGAGAGGCGGGGAGCTGTTTTTT	CASWGLAGVRGGELFF
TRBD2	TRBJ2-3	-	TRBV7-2	TGTGCCAGCAGCACCCAGGGTCAGGGTAGCGGGAGAAATACGCAGTATTTT	CASSTQGQGSGRNTQYF
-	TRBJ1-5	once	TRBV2	TGTGCCAGCAGTGTACCCAAAGGGGGAGGCAATCAGCCCCAGCATTTT	CASSVPKGGGNQPQHF
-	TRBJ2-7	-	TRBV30	TGTGCCTGGAGTGTATTATCCACAGGGTTTTCCTACGAGCAGTACTTC	CAWSVLSTGFSYEQYF
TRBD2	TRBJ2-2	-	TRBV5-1	TGCGCCAGCAGCTTGGATAGCGGGAGGACCGGGGAGCTGTTTTTT	CASSLDSGRTGELFF
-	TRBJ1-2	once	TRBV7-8	TGTGCCAGCAGCGGAGGGGACTTTCCCGACTATGGCTACACCTTC	CASSGGDFPDYGYTF
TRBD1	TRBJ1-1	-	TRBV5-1	TGCGCCAGCAGCAGGACAGGGCCGAACACTGAAGCTTTCTTT	CASSRTGPNTEAFF
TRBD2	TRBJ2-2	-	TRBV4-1	TGCGCCAGCAGCCAAGTTACTGCGGGAGTAAAAACCGGGGAGCTGTTTTTT	CASSQVTAGVKTGELFF
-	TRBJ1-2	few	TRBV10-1	TGCGCCAGCACCCCGACAGTTTTTTACTATGGCTACACCTTC	CASTPTVFYYGYTF
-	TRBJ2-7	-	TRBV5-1	TGCGCCAGCAGCTTGGTGGCCGGGACAAGCTCCTACGAGCAGTACTTC	CASSLVAGTSSYEQYF
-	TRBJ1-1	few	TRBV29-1	TGCAGCGTTGAGGTGCAGAAGGGGACTGAAGCTTTCTTT	CSVEVQKGTEAFF
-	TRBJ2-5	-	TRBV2	TGTGCCAGCACCGAGATGAGAATTGAGACCCAGTACTTC	CASTEMRIETQYF
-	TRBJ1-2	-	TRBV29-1	TGCAGCGTTGTTGGGGGGGCGTCTAACTATGGCTACACCTTC	CSVVGGASNYGYTF
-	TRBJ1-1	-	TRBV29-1	TGCAGCGGGGGACATTTGAACACTGAAGCTTTCTTT	CSGGHLNTEAFF
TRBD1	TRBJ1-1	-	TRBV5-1	TGCGCCAGCGGCCAGGGACAGGGGGCTATGAATGAAGCTTTCTTT	CASGQGQGAMNEAFF
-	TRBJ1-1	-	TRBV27	TGTGCCAGCAGTTTGCGGATGAACACTGAAGCTTTCTTT	CASSLRMNTEAFF
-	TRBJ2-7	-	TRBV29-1	TGCAGCGCTGTGGGCGGAGGAAACTACGAGCAGTACTTC	CSAVGGGNYEQYF
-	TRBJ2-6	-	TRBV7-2	TGTGCCAGCAGCTTAAGTCGAGGTACCTCTGGGGCCAACGTCCTGACTTTC	CASSLSRGTSGANVLTF
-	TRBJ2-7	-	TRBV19	TGTGCCAGTAGTATAGAGCGCCGCTCCTACGAGCAGTACTTC	CASSIERRSYEQYF
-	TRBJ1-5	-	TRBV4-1	TGCGCCAGCAGCCATCCCTCGGGACAACCAAATCAGCCCCAGCATTTT	CASSHPSGQPNQPQHF
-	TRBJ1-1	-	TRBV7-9	TGTGCCAGCCGCTCTCGGTTCGGTGGAGAGGCTGAAGCTTTCTTT	CASRSRFGGEAEAFF
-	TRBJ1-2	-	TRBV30	TGTGCCTGGAGTGTCGACAGTTATGGCTACACCTTC	CAWSVDSYGYTF
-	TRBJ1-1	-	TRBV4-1	TGCGCCAGCAGCCAAGAGGCTGCCTTGAACACTGAAGCTTTCTTT	CASSQEAALNTEAFF
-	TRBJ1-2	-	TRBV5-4	TGTGCCAGCAGCTTTACAGGGTTGCACTATGGCTACACCTTC	CASSFTGLHYGYTF
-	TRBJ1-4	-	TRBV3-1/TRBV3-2	TGTGCCAGCAGCGCAAGAAGGGGGAGCAGTGAAAAACTGTTTTTT	CASSARRGSSEKLFF
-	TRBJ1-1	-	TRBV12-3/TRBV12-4	TGTGCCAGCAGTTTTTCGGGGAACACTGAAGCTTTCTTT	CASSFSGNTEAFF
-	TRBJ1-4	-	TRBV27	TGTGCCAGCAGTTTCGGAAACAGGGAAGGCGAAAAACTGTTTTTT	CASSFGNREGEKLFF
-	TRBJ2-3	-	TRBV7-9	TGTGCCAGCAGCCCGACAGCAGATACGCAGTATTTT	CASSPTADTQYF
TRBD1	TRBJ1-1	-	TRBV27	TGTGCCAGCAGTTTGGGCAGGGGGTTCACTGAAGCTTTCTTT	CASSLGRGFTEAFF